Listed below are T cell receptor beta chains from one sample, sequenced in a study of T-cell memory formation after mild COVID-19. TCRdb re-called the 5' RACE reads through MiXCR, storing one row per CDR3 protein. The repertoire holds hundreds of thousands of distinct CDR3 sequences, with about 13% as singletons. The sequenced sample consisted of PBMCs or a T cell subset sorted from them (not recorded which). All receptors derive from a man younger than 30 who had mild COVID-19 (a few samples of this study predate the infection). Cell type and time point are not known. Each CDR3 is given with its conserved first and last residue. D genes are given only for firm matches. Clone size is not always given. Where it is, it says once, few, many or a class for expanded clones.

TRBJ2-5 . TRBV21-1 few TGTGCCAGCCAGACAGGGGAAGAGACCCAGTACTTC CASQTGEETQYF
TRBJ1-2 . TRBV12-3/TRBV12-4 . TGTGCCAGCACTTCAGGCTATGGCTACACCTTC CASTSGYGYTF
TRBJ2-3 . TRBV12-3/TRBV12-4 few TGTGCCAGCAGTTTAATGAGAACAGATACGCAGTATTTT CASSLMRTDTQYF
TRBJ1-4 . TRBV5-5 few TGTGCCAGCAGCGTTGCTGACCTTGAAAAACTGTTTTTT CASSVADLEKLFF
TRBJ2-1 . TRBV7-9 few TGTGCCAGCAGCTTAAAGCCCGGAGGTGAGCAGTTCTTC CASSLKPGGEQFF
TRBJ2-2 TRBD1 TRBV20-1 few TGCAGTGCTAGACCTACAGGGGCCGGGGAGCTGTTTTTT CSARPTGAGELFF
TRBJ2-5 TRBD1 TRBV7-8 few TGTGCCAGCAGCACCAACAGGGGGATGGAGACCCAGTACTTC CASSTNRGMETQYF
TRBJ2-1 TRBD1 TRBV7-3 few TGTGCCAGCAGCCCGGGACAGGGAAGGGTAAATGAGCAGTTCTTC CASSPGQGRVNEQFF
TRBJ1-2 . TRBV7-2 few TGTGCCAGCAGTCGGCGCGCTAACTATGGCTACACCTTC CASSRRANYGYTF
TRBJ2-3 TRBD2 TRBV9 . TGTGCCAGCAGCCCCGGACTAGCGGGGACTAGCACAGATACGCAGTATTTT CASSPGLAGTSTDTQYF
TRBJ1-3 . TRBV12-3/TRBV12-4 many TGTGCCAGCAGTTTAGGGGCTCGACAGCTTGCCTCTGGAAACACCATATATTTT CASSLGARQLASGNTIYF
TRBJ1-2 . TRBV12-3/TRBV12-4 few TGTGCCAGCACCCCGCCGTGGGAGGGCTATGGCTACACCTTC CASTPPWEGYGYTF
TRBJ2-5 . TRBV28 few TGTGCCACCGTGGGGGAGAAAACCTTTCAAGAGACCCAGTACTTC CATVGEKTFQETQYF
TRBJ2-1 TRBD1 TRBV27 few TGTGCCAGCAGTAAACAGGGGGCCAATGAGCAGTTCTTC CASSKQGANEQFF
TRBJ2-3 . TRBV12-3/TRBV12-4 few TGTGCCACCTCTCCTGAGTTACTCACAGATACGCAGTATTTT CATSPELLTDTQYF
TRBJ2-7 . TRBV6-5 . TGTGCCAGCAGTTACCGGCAGGACCATTCCTACGAGCAGTACTTC CASSYRQDHSYEQYF
TRBJ2-5 TRBD1 TRBV5-4 few TGTGCCAGCAGCCGCACGCGGACAGGCGGAGAGACCCAGTACTTC CASSRTRTGGETQYF
TRBJ2-1 TRBD2 TRBV6-4 . TGTGCCAGCAGTCCCGGGACTAGCTTCTTCCATGAGCAGTTCTTC CASSPGTSFFHEQFF
TRBJ2-4 TRBD1 TRBV5-1 few TGCGCCAGCAGCTTAGACAGGGGTGGAAACATTCAGTACTTC CASSLDRGGNIQYF
TRBJ1-5 . TRBV12-3/TRBV12-4 few TGTGCCAGCAGCTACGGACTGACTTATAGCAATCAGCCCCAGCATTTT CASSYGLTYSNQPQHF
TRBJ2-1 TRBD2 TRBV5-1 many TGTGCCAGCAGCTTGGGCGGGGGGTCTTACAATGAGCAGTTCTTC CASSLGGGSYNEQFF
TRBJ2-7 TRBD1 TRBV5-1 many TGCGCCAGCAGCTTGGGGGGACAGGTCTACGAGCAGTACTTC CASSLGGQVYEQYF
TRBJ1-1 . TRBV18 few TGTGCCAGCTCAGGAGACAAGAACACTGAAGCTTTCTTT CASSGDKNTEAFF
TRBJ1-2 TRBD1 TRBV6-5 few TGTGCCAGCAGCGTTTCGACAGGGGGGGGCTACACCTTC CASSVSTGGGYTF
TRBJ2-3 . TRBV7-3 . TGTGCCAGCAGCTTAACGTCGAAAGGCACAGATACGCAGTATTTT CASSLTSKGTDTQYF
TRBJ1-3 . TRBV4-1 . TGCGCCAGCAGCCAAGTAGGGAAAAGTGGAAACACCATATATTTT CASSQVGKSGNTIYF
TRBJ1-3 . TRBV28 . TGTGCCAGCAGTTTGCCTGGGGTCGACATATATTTT CASSLPGVDIYF
TRBJ1-2 . TRBV7-2 . TGTGCCAGCAGCTCCCCAGCCCGGAGGAGAAGCTATGGCTACACCTTC CASSSPARRRSYGYTF
TRBJ1-6 . TRBV3-1 many TGTGCCAGCAGTCGACAAACCCTCGGTTCACCCCTCCACTTT CASSRQTLGSPLHF
TRBJ1-2 . TRBV30 many TGTGCCTGGAGTCAACAGGCTGACTATGGCTACACCTTC CAWSQQADYGYTF
TRBJ2-3 . TRBV7-3 few TGTGCCAGCAGCTCTGGGACTGCAGATACGCAGTATTTT CASSSGTADTQYF
TRBJ1-1 . TRBV7-6 . TGTGCCAGCAGCCCGGCGAGTTGGGGCACTGAAGCTTTCTTT CASSPASWGTEAFF
TRBJ1-1 . TRBV5-1 . TGCGCCAGCAGCCCTTCCTCCACCCCGGGGTCTGAAGCTTTCTTT CASSPSSTPGSEAFF
TRBJ2-3 TRBD2 TRBV5-1 few TGCGCCAGCACCGACCACTTAGCGGGGATAACAGATACGCAGTATTTT CASTDHLAGITDTQYF
TRBJ2-1 . TRBV7-3 few TGTGCCAGCAGCTTAATTCCCTTCGGGGGAGGCAACAATGAGCAGTTCTTC CASSLIPFGGGNNEQFF
TRBJ1-4 . TRBV4-2 . TGTGCCAGCAGCCAAGATTGGGGGCGAACTAATGAAAAACTGTTTTTT CASSQDWGRTNEKLFF
TRBJ2-3 TRBD2 TRBV7-9 . TGTGCCAGCAGCCGAGGGACTAGCGGGGGGGCGGAGCAGTATTTT CASSRGTSGGAEQYF